This T cell receptor beta chain was sequenced in a study of T cells after yellow fever vaccination. In germline, CDR1 is SQVTM, CDR2 ANQGSEA. With 1 base clipped from V and 7 bases from J, the junction kept 9 bases outside the gene matches. The CDR3 has 14 amino acids. Generation of TCR cDNA used 5'RACE template switching (which added a universal primer site and UMIs). MiXCR, run by TCRdb on the 5' RACE reads, gives a single entry per CDR3 protein. The table records approximately 330,000 distinct CDR3 sequences, approximately 4% of them present only once. This clonotype was observed at least ten times.

This specimen was PBMCs, taken 5 days after the yellow fever booster vaccination. The gene calls are TRBV29-1 and TRBJ1-2; 7 bases agree with TRBD1. The sequence derives from a man between 18 and 29 years old who received the YFV17D yellow fever vaccine. The DNA for the CDR3 is TGCAGCGTTGAAGTCCTCAAGGGGGCAAGTGGCTACACCTTC. Its translation: CSVEVLKGASGYTF.